The 19 T cell receptor beta chains below were found in one sample sequenced in a study of beta chain features in type 1 diabetes listed by TCRdb under 2018. Library prep was done by the immunoSEQ multiplex PCR assay. All of the isolated RNA was reverse transcribed with the High Capacity cDNA Reverse Transcription Kit, so expressed TCRB transcripts were sequenced. TCRdb stores this immuneACCESS table with in-frame sequences only. Part of the clones is absent; in the studies checked, under half of the shortfall reflects unresolved V genes, and no reason is known for the rest. The sample yields about 160,000 clones; less than 9.5% were counted once. Jointly, the top ten make up 2% to 2.5% of the sample. The sample comprised central memory CD4+ T cells from blood. Receptors were obtained from a woman aged 18-29 years in good health.

This clone was seen more than once but under ten times. V is TRBV19 and J is TRBJ2-5; 7 bases map to TRBD1. Germline V gene sequence: CDR1 LNHDA, CDR2 SQIVND (reference sequence). The CDR3 totals 14 residues. Trimming cost V 7 bases and J 4 bases; bases outside gene matches: 9. For the CDR3, the DNA is TGTGCCAGTATGGGAAGGGGGCAGACAGAGACCCAGTACTTC. Translation: CASMGRGQTETQYF.

This clone was found a few times. This chain connects TRBV29-1 to TRBJ2-7; possibly TRBD1 for D (5 bases). Germline V CDR1 and CDR2: SQVTM, ANQGSEA. Trimming removed 3 bases at V and 3 bases at J, with 15 bases between. The CDR3 is made up of 14 amino acids. The CDR3 DNA reads TGCAGCGTTGACAACGGGCTAGGGGACTACGAGCAGTACTTC. Its translation: CSVDNGLGDYEQYF.

The chain joins TRBV2 to TRBJ1-1; maybe TRBD1 (6 bases). Germline CDR1 reads SNHLY; CDR2 reads FYNNEI. Trimming took off 4 bases at V and 5 bases at J, with 8 bases between the two ends. The CDR3 totals 12 residues. This CDR3 reads CASSGTATEAFF. The CDR3 DNA sequence: TGTGCCAGCAGTGGGACAGCTACTGAAGCTTTCTTT.

This clone was detected a few times. This rearrangement joins TRBV11-2 to TRBJ2-5; 7 nucleotides agree with TRBD2. The junction had 10 bases not matched to a gene; V was cut back by 5 bases and J by 4 bases. The CDR3 covers 15 residues. The V gene's germline CDR1 is SGHAT and CDR2 FQNNGV. The CDR3 DNA reads TGTGCCAGCAGCCGATTGACTAGCTTCTCAGAGACCCAGTACTTC. Its translation is CASSRLTSFSETQYF.

This clone was found a few times. V is TRBV5-4 and J is TRBJ2-1; the match to TRBD2 covers 11 bases. The CDR3 sequence is 17 residues long. Per the germline V gene, CDR1 is SGHNT and CDR2 is YYREEE (reference sequence). With 3 bases clipped from V and 3 bases from J, the junction kept 8 bases outside the gene matches. The CDR3 region is CASSWPGLAEDYNEQFF. The DNA for the CDR3 is TGTGCCAGCAGCTGGCCGGGACTAGCGGAGGACTACAATGAGCAGTTCTTC.

This clone came up many times. J is TRBJ1-1 and V is TRBV29-1, with 7 bases aligning to TRBD1. V gave up 7 bases and J gave up 1 base; unmatched junction bases: 0. CDR3 length: 11 amino acids. CDR1 is SQVTM and CDR2 is ANQGSEA in the germline V gene. The DNA for the CDR3 is TGCAGCGGGACAGGGAACACTGAAGCTTTCTTT. It yields the protein CSGTGNTEAFF.

This clone was seen more than once but under ten times. V usage is TRBV19 and J usage is TRBJ1-5; 7 bases fit TRBD1. This CDR3 region has 18 residues. The V gene end was trimmed by 6 bases and the J gene end by 0 bases; junction bases not matched to a gene: 14. Germline V CDR1 and CDR2: LNHDA, SQIVND (reference sequence). DNA for the CDR3: TGTGCCAGTAGGGAGGGGGCTTGGCGGGGTCATAGCAATCAGCCCCAGCATTTT. It yields the protein CASREGAWRGHSNQPQHF.

The chain recombines TRBV4-2 with TRBJ1-2, with 7 bases matching TRBD1. With 7 bases clipped from V and 2 bases from J, the junction kept 10 bases outside the gene matches. Germline values: CDR1 LGHNA, CDR2 YNFKEQ. The CDR3 sequence is 15 residues long. Here the CDR3 reads CASTLYGDRNYGYTF. The CDR3 region has the DNA TGTGCCAGCACCCTGTATGGGGACAGAAACTATGGCTACACCTTC.

The chain recombines TRBV28 with TRBJ2-5; TRBD1 aligns across 8 bases. Per germline, CDR1 MDHEN and CDR2 SYDVKM. The CDR3 sequence is 15 residues long. The V segment lost 1 base and the J segment 1 base; nucleotides outside the gene matches: 2. In DNA form, the CDR3 reads TGTGCCAGCAGTTTATCCAGGGGGCGCCAAGAGACCCAGTACTTC. It yields the protein CASSLSRGRQETQYF.

This clone was counted a few times. V is TRBV1 and J is TRBJ2-7; the table gives TRBD2 as D, unverified against the DNA. TRBV1 is termed a pseudogene. The CDR3 length is 12 residues. CDR3 residues: CTSSQAPLGLYF. DNA for the CDR3: TGCACCAGCAGCCAGGCTCCGCTAGGTCTGTACTTC.

This clone has just a few counts. V gene TRBV7-8 combines with J gene TRBJ2-5, with D possibly TRBD1 on 6 matching bases. V lost 2 bases and J lost 1, with 11 bases in between. The germline gives CDR1 SGHVS, CDR2 FQNEAQ. The CDR3 contains 15 residues. This CDR3 is CASSLRGNLQETQYF. CDR3 nucleotide sequence: TGTGCCAGCAGCTTAAGGGGGAACCTCCAAGAGACCCAGTACTTC.

V gene TRBV7-9 combines with J gene TRBJ1-3; weak D call: TRBD1 (6 bases). CDR3 length: 16 residues. Germline lookup yields CDR1 SEHNR and CDR2 FQNEAQ (reference sequence). V was cut by 2 bases and J by 3 bases, with 14 bases left in between. CDR3 DNA sequence: TGTGCCAGCAGCTTAACAGGGTTTTCTCGTGGAAACACCATATATTTT. This encodes CASSLTGFSRGNTIYF.

This clone was recorded a few times. The chain combines TRBV10-3 with TRBJ1-2; the D gene is possibly TRBD1 (5 bases). The CDR3 spans 12 residues. V was shortened by 5 bases and J by 2 bases, with 6 bases between the two germline ends. Germline lookup yields CDR1 ENHRY and CDR2 SYGVKD. CDR3 DNA sequence: TGTGCCATCAGTCGACAGAACTATGGCTACACCTTC. Translating gives CAISRQNYGYTF.

This clone was observed many times. The gene calls are TRBV12-5 and TRBJ1-1; no reliable D call. V lost 6 bases and J 5 bases, leaving 10 bases between the germline ends. CDR1 LGHNT and CDR2 FRNRAP come from the germline V gene. The CDR3 has 12 amino acids. CDR3 DNA sequence: TGTGCTAGTGGCGACGGGATAACTGAAGCTTTCTTT. Residues: CASGDGITEAFF.

The chain uses TRBV7-2 and TRBJ2-5; 8 nucleotides line up with TRBD1. The V gene end was trimmed by 2 bases and the J gene end by 5 bases; junction bases not matched to a gene: 10. The CDR3 is 16 amino acids. Germline CDR1 is SGHTA and CDR2 is FQGNSA. For the CDR3, the DNA is TGTGCCAGCAGCTTAAATGGTCAGGGGGCGTTTGAGACCCAGTACTTC. This gives the protein CASSLNGQGAFETQYF.

The V gene is TRBV19, the J gene TRBJ1-4, with 8 bases identical to TRBD1. From germline, CDR1 is LNHDA and CDR2 SQIVND (reference sequence). The junction had 8 bases not matched to a gene; V was cut back by 4 bases and J by 7 bases. The CDR3 consists of 15 residues. The CDR3: CASSNAGGVGEKLFF. In DNA form, the CDR3 reads TGTGCCAGTAGTAACGCAGGGGGCGTTGGTGAAAAACTGTTTTTT.

This chain links TRBV11-2 with TRBJ1-1; possible D gene TRBD1, 6 bases. V lost 4 bases to trimming and J lost 3 bases, with 15 bases between them. The V gene's germline CDR1 is SGHAT and CDR2 FQNNGV. The CDR3 extends over 15 amino acids. CDR3 amino acids: CASSWGTGSHTEAFF. CDR3 nucleotides: TGTGCCAGCAGCTGGGGAACAGGGTCTCACACTGAAGCTTTCTTT.

V and J are TRBV5-4 and TRBJ1-2, with a possible D match to TRBD1 (6 bases). Germline V gene sequence: CDR1 SGHNT, CDR2 YYREEE (reference sequence). V lost 0 bases, J lost 6 bases, and 9 bases lay in between. The CDR3 totals 13 residues. CDR3 loop: CASSLDRVDGYTF. CDR3 in DNA: TGTGCCAGCAGCTTGGACAGGGTAGATGGCTACACCTTC. Looking up the rest from reference TRBV5-4 and TRBJ1-2 gives the full variable domain: ETGVTQSPTHLIKTRGQQVTLRCSSQSGHNTVSWYQQALGQGPQFIFQYYREEENGRGNFPPRFSGLQFPNYSSELNVNALELDDSALYLCASSLDRVDGYTFGSGTRLTVV.

CDR3 nucleotides: TGTGCCAGCAGAACAGACTGGGGCTCCACAGATACGCAGTATTTT. It translates to CASRTDWGSTDTQYF. V gene TRBV7-2 combines with J gene TRBJ2-3; D perhaps matches TRBD1 (5 bases). Germline assignment: CDR1 SGHTA and CDR2 FQGNSA. V gave up 6 bases and J gave up 2 bases, with 15 bases separating them. This CDR3 is built from 15 residues.